The 12 T cell receptor beta chains in this list originate from one sample, sequenced in a study of T-cell reconstitution after alpha-beta-depleted transplantation in children. The library targeted TCRbeta and was prepared with unique molecular identifiers. TCRdb reprocessed the PCR reads with MiXCR, giving one entry per CDR3 protein. The data show around 120,000 distinct CDR3 sequences, about 21% seen once. The sample consisted of PBMCs, mostly from graft donor cells, taken 180 days after TCRalphabeta/CD19-depleted stem cell transplant. The source of these receptors is a male patient between 2 and 10 years old who had a stem cell transplant for chronic granulomatous disease, so the T cells may come from the graft donor.

The V call is TRBV7-2, the J call TRBJ2-7; D is unclear. Between the trimmed V and J ends, which lost 0 bases and 3 bases, there was a span of 6 bases. The CDR3 extends over 13 amino acids. From germline, CDR1 is SGHTA and CDR2 FQGNSA. CDR3 protein: CASSLAPGYEQYF. CDR3 nucleotides: TGTGCCAGCAGCTTAGCGCCGGGCTACGAGCAGTACTTC.

The CDR3 sequence is CASAGTATTDTQYF. DNA of the CDR3: TGCGCCAGCGCGGGAACGGCTACCACAGATACGCAGTATTTT. This chain connects TRBV5-1 to TRBJ2-3, with D tentatively TRBD2 (6 bases). This CDR3 is 14 amino acids long. Germline V gives CDR1 SGHRS, CDR2 YFSETQ. V was cut by 7 bases and J by 2 bases, with 14 bases left in between.

This chain joins TRBV5-5 and TRBJ2-7; D is unresolved. The CDR3 spans 12 residues. Germline V gene data show CDR1 as SGHKS and CDR2 as YYEKEE (reference sequence). The V gene lost 2 bases and the J gene lost 6 bases, with 9 bases spanning the gap. CDR3 DNA: TGTGCCAGCAGCTTAAACCGGATCGAGCAGTACTTC. Encoded protein: CASSLNRIEQYF.

This clonotype was picked up one time. The chain carries TRBV12-3 or TRBV12-4 and TRBJ2-5; 7 bases line up with TRBD2. This CDR3 is built from 14 residues. The ends lost 9 bases at V and 2 bases at J; junction bases unmatched: 9. The CDR3 region is CASSLAQPQETQYF. Here the CDR3 DNA reads TGTGCCAGTTCACTAGCGCAACCACAAGAGACCCAGTACTTC.

This clonotype was recorded a few times. J is TRBJ1-3 and V is TRBV5-6; TRBD1 aligns across 7 bases. J was trimmed by 0 bases and V by 4 bases; bases with no gene match: 4. The CDR3 runs to 15 residues. The germline CDR1 and CDR2 sequences are SGHDT and YYEEEE. The CDR3 is CASSHRGSSGNTIYF. CDR3 sequence (DNA): TGTGCCAGCAGCCACAGGGGTAGCTCTGGAAACACCATATATTTT. Supplemented by reference TRBV5-6 and TRBJ1-3, the full variable domain reads DAGVTQSPTHLIKTRGQQVTLRCSPKSGHDTVSWYQQALGQGPQFIFQYYEEEERQRGNFPDRFSGHQFPNYSSELNVNALLLGDSALYLCASSHRGSSGNTIYFGEGSWLTVV.

The CDR3 DNA reads TGCAGCGCTGCGGGGTGGGGGAAATCCGATACGCAGTATTTT. This translates into CSAAGWGKSDTQYF. The chain uses TRBV29-1 and TRBJ2-3, with D possibly being TRBD2 (6 bases). V lost 7 bases, J lost 6 bases, and 20 bases lay in between. Germline V gene data show CDR1 as SQVTM and CDR2 as ANQGSEA. CDR3 size: 14 residues.

This clonotype was observed many times. The chain uses TRBV3-1 and TRBJ2-1; TRBD2 matches 11 bases. V gave up 4 bases and J gave up 6 bases; unmatched junction bases: 8. Germline CDR1 is LGHDT and CDR2 is YNNKEL (reference sequence). The CDR3 sequence is 16 residues long. CDR3 amino acids: CASSPPGLAVRNEQFF. As DNA, the CDR3 is TGTGCCAGCAGCCCTCCGGGACTAGCGGTACGCAATGAGCAGTTCTTC.

This clonotype turned up a few times. The CDR3 DNA follows: TGCAGCGTTGGGTTCGTGACAGGGAGCGGTCTTCCATGGGGGCCAGATACGCAGTATTTT. It encodes CSVGFVTGSGLPWGPDTQYF. The chain combines TRBV29-1 with TRBJ2-3; TRBD1 agrees at 7 bases. Germline V gene sequence: CDR1 SQVTM, CDR2 ANQGSEA. This CDR3 is 20 amino acids long. The V and J ends lost 4 bases and 4 bases, in that order; junction bases with no gene match: 26.

The table lists this clonotype with a few counts. V gene TRBV18 combines with J gene TRBJ2-3; 7 bases fit TRBD1. Unmatched junction bases numbered 9, after V lost 3 bases and J lost 9 bases. The CDR3 loop spans 14 amino acids. CDR1 is KGHSH and CDR2 is LQKENI in the germline V gene. CDR3 protein: CASSPNQGEGTQYF. CDR3 DNA sequence: TGTGCCAGCTCACCCAATCAGGGGGAAGGCACGCAGTATTTT.

The gene calls are TRBV6-1 and TRBJ1-2; no clear D gene. Per the germline V gene, CDR1 is MNHNS and CDR2 is SASEGT. The germline V and J ends were trimmed by 5 bases and 4 bases, with 11 bases remaining between them. The CDR3 length is 13 residues. CDR3 coding DNA: TGTGCCAGCAGTCCCCGCGGGGTCTATGGCTACACCTTC. This sequence encodes CASSPRGVYGYTF.

This clonotype was counted ten times or more. CDR3 nucleotides: TGCAGCGTTGAGACTAGCGGGAGGAGCTCCTACGAGCAGTACTTC. Amino acids: CSVETSGRSSYEQYF. The V and J genes are TRBV29-1 and TRBJ2-7, with 13 positions matching TRBD2. Germline-derived CDR1 and CDR2 are SQVTM and ANQGSEA. This CDR3 contains 15 residues. With 3 bases clipped from V and 0 bases from J, the junction kept 2 bases outside the gene matches.

This clonotype occurred many times. The chain uses TRBV29-1 and TRBJ1-2; D gene uncertain. This CDR3 comprises 8 residues. V was cut by 4 bases and J by 7 bases, with 1 base left in between. Germline CDR1 SQVTM, CDR2 ANQGSEA. The CDR3 DNA reads as TGCAGCGTTGGTGGCTACACCTTC. This codes for CSVGGYTF.